This T cell receptor beta chain stems from a study of graft-versus-host responses after intestinal transplantation. The study's findings and limits: Recipient bone marrow held GvH clones, some seen earlier in ileum or blood. Where graft-donor T cell macrochimerism was present, patients had high graft-versus-host to host-versus-graft clonal ratios in allografts.

The data were produced by immunoSEQ multiplex PCR, yet TCRdb's version contains in-frame clones alone and is incomplete. The sample includes tens of thousands of clones, 70% to 90% of them seen just once. Concerning this clone: Its antigen is unknown.

Germline lookup yields CDR1 LGHNA and CDR2 YNFKEQ. V lost 0 bases to trimming and J lost 4 bases; unmatched junction nucleotides: 6. This CDR3 comprises 17 residues. The chain employs TRBV4-2 and TRBJ2-2; 9 bases match TRBD2. Here the sequenced sample was PBMCs, taken about 420 days after intestinal transplantation. The origin of this receptor is a human patient who received an intestinal transplant, so some T cells may come from the graft donor. The CDR3 DNA is TGTGCCAGCAGCCAAGATTTCGCTAGCGGGGTCACCGGGGAGCTGTTTTTT. Its protein is CASSQDFASGVTGELFF.